These T cell receptor beta chains were read from a single sample in a study of T cell responses to AZD1222 COVID-19 vaccine. Sequencing used immunoSEQ multiplex PCR; TCRdb keeps in-frame clones, though not all of them. Here the sample spans approximately 74,000 clones, roughly 88% being singletons. The sequencing here drew on peripheral blood, taken on day 0 of AZD1222 vaccination. Source of these receptors: an adult in good health. The CDR3 runs from the conserved cysteine through the conserved F or W. The order of the fields is J gene, V gene, clone size, D gene, CDR3 protein, CDR3 DNA. A D gene is named only where the DNA matches it firmly. Size is omitted from some rows. Given values are once, few, many or a class for expanded clones.

j_gene: TRBJ2-1
v_gene: TRBV7-3
abundance: -
d_gene: TRBD2
CDR3aa: CASSLLGGRGSYNEQFF
CDR3nt: TGTGCCAGCAGCTTACTTGGCGGGAGGGGCTCCTACAATGAGCAGTTCTTC

j_gene: TRBJ1-2
v_gene: TRBV5-5
abundance: -
d_gene: -
CDR3aa: CASSSPGTYGYTF
CDR3nt: TGTGCCAGCAGCTCGCCGGGGACCTATGGCTACACCTTC

j_gene: TRBJ2-1
v_gene: TRBV5-1
abundance: -
d_gene: TRBD1
CDR3aa: CASSLYRTGDYNEQFF
CDR3nt: TGCGCCAGCAGCTTGTATCGGACAGGGGACTACAATGAGCAGTTCTTC

j_gene: TRBJ2-1
v_gene: TRBV19
abundance: -
d_gene: TRBD1
CDR3aa: CASSPIAGGNEQFF
CDR3nt: TGTGCCAGTAGTCCGATAGCAGGGGGCAATGAGCAGTTCTTC

j_gene: TRBJ2-5
v_gene: TRBV6-2/TRBV6-3
abundance: -
d_gene: TRBD2
CDR3aa: CASSDRTSGTQYF
CDR3nt: TGTGCCAGCAGTGACAGGACTAGCGGGACCCAGTACTTC

j_gene: TRBJ1-3
v_gene: TRBV5-5
abundance: -
d_gene: -
CDR3aa: CASSYTNSGNTIYF
CDR3nt: TGTGCCAGCAGCTACACGAACTCTGGAAACACCATATATTTT

j_gene: TRBJ2-7
v_gene: TRBV7-8
abundance: -
d_gene: TRBD2
CDR3aa: CASSHSGSNEQYF
CDR3nt: TGTGCCAGCAGCCATAGCGGGAGCAACGAGCAGTACTTC

j_gene: TRBJ1-4
v_gene: TRBV4-1
abundance: -
d_gene: -
CDR3aa: CASSQIPGLQAANEKLFF
CDR3nt: TGCGCCAGCAGCCAAATACCGGGACTCCAGGCGGCTAATGAAAAACTGTTTTTT

j_gene: TRBJ1-1
v_gene: TRBV2
abundance: few
d_gene: -
CDR3aa: CASRSGALAEAFF
CDR3nt: TGTGCCAGCAGGTCGGGTGCCCTGGCTGAAGCTTTCTTT

j_gene: TRBJ2-7
v_gene: TRBV6-2/TRBV6-3
abundance: -
d_gene: TRBD1
CDR3aa: CASSYGTGYEQYF
CDR3nt: TGTGCCAGCAGTTACGGGACAGGGTACGAGCAGTACTTC

j_gene: TRBJ1-1
v_gene: TRBV7-3
abundance: -
d_gene: -
CDR3aa: CASSPSGWTEAFF
CDR3nt: TGTGCCAGCAGCCCCTCGGGGTGGACTGAAGCTTTCTTT

j_gene: TRBJ1-1
v_gene: TRBV10-3
abundance: -
d_gene: TRBD1
CDR3aa: CAITRTGANTEAFF
CDR3nt: TGTGCCATCACTAGGACAGGGGCGAACACTGAAGCTTTCTTT

j_gene: TRBJ2-5
v_gene: TRBV11-3
abundance: -
d_gene: TRBD1
CDR3aa: CASGQGQETQYF
CDR3nt: TGTGCCAGCGGACAGGGGCAAGAGACCCAGTACTTC

j_gene: TRBJ2-2
v_gene: TRBV30
abundance: once
d_gene: TRBD1
CDR3aa: CALDRANTGELFF
CDR3nt: TGTGCCCTGGACAGGGCGAACACCGGGGAGCTGTTTTTT

j_gene: TRBJ1-5
v_gene: TRBV5-1
abundance: -
d_gene: -
CDR3aa: CASSPGPYSNQPQHF
CDR3nt: TGCGCCAGCAGCCCAGGGCCTTATAGCAATCAGCCCCAGCATTTT

j_gene: TRBJ1-6
v_gene: TRBV4-1
abundance: -
d_gene: -
CDR3aa: CASSQEGGTSDSPLHF
CDR3nt: TGCGCCAGCAGCCAAGAGGGTGGGACAAGCGATTCGCCCCTCCACTTT

j_gene: TRBJ2-1
v_gene: TRBV3-1/TRBV3-2
abundance: -
d_gene: TRBD2
CDR3aa: CAGSQAGKAYNEQFF
CDR3nt: TGTGCCGGCAGCCAAGCGGGGAAGGCCTACAATGAGCAGTTCTTC

j_gene: TRBJ1-1
v_gene: TRBV7-3
abundance: once
d_gene: -
CDR3aa: CASSLTGPNTEAFF
CDR3nt: TGTGCCAGCAGCTTAACTGGACCGAACACTGAAGCTTTCTTT

j_gene: TRBJ1-3
v_gene: TRBV6-5
abundance: once
d_gene: -
CDR3aa: CASRGELSGNTIYF
CDR3nt: TGTGCCAGCAGGGGGGAGCTTTCTGGAAACACCATATATTTT

j_gene: TRBJ1-3
v_gene: TRBV12-3/TRBV12-4
abundance: -
d_gene: TRBD1
CDR3aa: CASSPGQGHTIYF
CDR3nt: TGTGCCAGCAGCCCTGGACAGGGTCACACCATATATTTT

j_gene: TRBJ1-4
v_gene: TRBV7-9
abundance: -
d_gene: -
CDR3aa: CASSLAIQGAHEKLFF
CDR3nt: TGTGCCAGCAGCTTAGCGATACAGGGTGCTCATGAAAAACTGTTTTTT

j_gene: TRBJ1-1
v_gene: TRBV29-1
abundance: -
d_gene: -
CDR3aa: CSVDQGGVEAFF
CDR3nt: TGCAGCGTTGATCAGGGAGGGGTTGAAGCTTTCTTT

j_gene: TRBJ2-5
v_gene: TRBV7-8
abundance: -
d_gene: -
CDR3aa: CASSQSETQYF
CDR3nt: TGTGCCAGCAGCCAATCCGAGACCCAGTACTTC

j_gene: TRBJ1-1
v_gene: TRBV6-5
abundance: -
d_gene: -
CDR3aa: CASTLGQNTEAFF
CDR3nt: TGTGCCAGCACTCTCGGACAGAACACTGAAGCTTTCTTT

j_gene: TRBJ2-3
v_gene: TRBV4-2
abundance: once
d_gene: TRBD2
CDR3aa: CASSQDLQRGGDTQYF
CDR3nt: TGTGCCAGCAGCCAAGATCTCCAGCGGGGGGGAGATACGCAGTATTTT

j_gene: TRBJ1-6
v_gene: TRBV9
abundance: -
d_gene: -
CDR3aa: CASSEGDDSNSPLHF
CDR3nt: TGTGCCAGCAGCGAGGGGGACGACAGTAATTCACCCCTCCACTTT

j_gene: TRBJ1-1
v_gene: TRBV15
abundance: -
d_gene: -
CDR3aa: CATSRVRNTEAFF
CDR3nt: TGTGCCACCAGCAGAGTACGGAACACTGAAGCTTTCTTT

j_gene: TRBJ2-7
v_gene: TRBV30
abundance: -
d_gene: -
CDR3aa: CAWTPTGWRGQYF
CDR3nt: TGTGCCTGGACCCCCACAGGTTGGCGCGGGCAGTACTTC

j_gene: TRBJ1-5
v_gene: TRBV30
abundance: -
d_gene: TRBD1
CDR3aa: CAWSADRGNQPQHF
CDR3nt: TGTGCCTGGAGCGCTGACAGGGGCAATCAGCCCCAGCATTTT

j_gene: TRBJ1-3
v_gene: TRBV19
abundance: -
d_gene: -
CDR3aa: CASSDVTGPSGNTIYF
CDR3nt: TGTGCCAGTAGTGATGTAACGGGACCCTCTGGAAACACCATATATTTT

j_gene: TRBJ2-3
v_gene: TRBV7-3
abundance: -
d_gene: TRBD1
CDR3aa: CASSLGQGTDTQYF
CDR3nt: TGTGCCAGCAGCTTAGGACAGGGCACAGATACGCAGTATTTT

j_gene: TRBJ1-5
v_gene: TRBV21-1
abundance: -
d_gene: -
CDR3aa: CASSNGTEPNQPQHF
CDR3nt: TGTGCCAGCAGCAATGGGACAGAACCCAATCAGCCCCAGCATTTT

j_gene: TRBJ1-4
v_gene: TRBV13
abundance: -
d_gene: -
CDR3aa: CASSPREEEKLFF
CDR3nt: TGTGCCAGCAGCCCCCGGGAAGAGGAAAAACTGTTTTTT

j_gene: TRBJ2-3
v_gene: TRBV15
abundance: once
d_gene: TRBD2
CDR3aa: CATSRFGRVTSGRGTDTQYF
CDR3nt: TGTGCCACCAGCAGATTTGGCAGGGTGACTAGCGGGAGGGGTACAGATACGCAGTATTTT

j_gene: TRBJ2-7
v_gene: TRBV5-1
abundance: -
d_gene: TRBD2
CDR3aa: CASSPSGGNSYEQYF
CDR3nt: TGCGCCAGCAGTCCGAGCGGGGGGAACTCCTACGAGCAGTACTTC

j_gene: TRBJ2-1
v_gene: TRBV15
abundance: -
d_gene: -
CDR3aa: CATSREAPGYNEQFF
CDR3nt: TGTGCCACCAGCAGAGAGGCGCCGGGGTACAATGAGCAGTTCTTC

j_gene: TRBJ1-4
v_gene: TRBV12-3/TRBV12-4
abundance: once
d_gene: -
CDR3aa: CASSLNEKLFF
CDR3nt: TGTGCCAGCAGTTTAAACGAAAAACTGTTTTTT

j_gene: TRBJ2-2
v_gene: TRBV18
abundance: -
d_gene: TRBD1
CDR3aa: CASSPRQGNTGELFF
CDR3nt: TGTGCCAGCTCACCTAGACAGGGGAACACCGGGGAGCTGTTTTTT

j_gene: TRBJ1-5
v_gene: TRBV5-8
abundance: -
d_gene: -
CDR3aa: CASSLGVGQPQHF
CDR3nt: TGTGCCAGCAGCTTAGGGGTGGGGCAGCCCCAGCATTTT

j_gene: TRBJ2-1
v_gene: TRBV5-4
abundance: -
d_gene: -
CDR3aa: CASSLGTGVYNEQFF
CDR3nt: TGTGCCAGCAGCCTGGGGACGGGAGTCTACAATGAGCAGTTCTTC

j_gene: TRBJ2-7
v_gene: TRBV6-2/TRBV6-3
abundance: -
d_gene: -
CDR3aa: CASSSSGTLVYEQYF
CDR3nt: TGTGCCAGCAGTTCCTCCGGGACTCTCGTCTACGAGCAGTACTTC

j_gene: TRBJ2-1
v_gene: TRBV6-5
abundance: -
d_gene: -
CDR3aa: CASSYSNRNYNEQFF
CDR3nt: TGTGCCAGCAGTTACTCGAACCGGAACTACAATGAGCAGTTCTTC

j_gene: TRBJ1-2
v_gene: TRBV5-1
abundance: -
d_gene: -
CDR3aa: CASSLAGVSNYGYTF
CDR3nt: TGCGCCAGCAGCTTGGCGGGAGTTTCTAACTATGGCTACACCTTC

j_gene: TRBJ2-2
v_gene: TRBV27
abundance: -
d_gene: -
CDR3aa: CASSFPGLRRELFF
CDR3nt: TGTGCCAGCAGTTTCCCGGGACTCCGTAGGGAGCTGTTTTTT

j_gene: TRBJ1-1
v_gene: TRBV19
abundance: -
d_gene: -
CDR3aa: CASSPQPDLNTEAFF
CDR3nt: TGTGCCAGTAGCCCACAGCCGGATCTGAACACTGAAGCTTTCTTT

j_gene: TRBJ1-4
v_gene: TRBV20-1
abundance: -
d_gene: -
CDR3aa: CSASSGEKLFF
CDR3nt: TGCAGTGCTAGTAGCGGGGAAAAACTGTTTTTT

j_gene: TRBJ1-2
v_gene: TRBV7-2
abundance: -
d_gene: -
CDR3aa: CASSSPGTQVLYGYTF
CDR3nt: TGTGCCAGCAGCTCTCCCGGGACACAGGTCCTCTATGGCTACACCTTC

j_gene: TRBJ1-1
v_gene: TRBV28
abundance: once
d_gene: -
CDR3aa: CASSFQGLYTEAFF
CDR3nt: TGTGCCAGCAGTTTTCAGGGACTTTACACTGAAGCTTTCTTT

j_gene: TRBJ2-6
v_gene: TRBV6-2/TRBV6-3
abundance: -
d_gene: -
CDR3aa: CASSPGRISRANVLTF
CDR3nt: TGTGCCAGCAGTCCCGGACGGATCTCTCGGGCCAACGTCCTGACTTTC